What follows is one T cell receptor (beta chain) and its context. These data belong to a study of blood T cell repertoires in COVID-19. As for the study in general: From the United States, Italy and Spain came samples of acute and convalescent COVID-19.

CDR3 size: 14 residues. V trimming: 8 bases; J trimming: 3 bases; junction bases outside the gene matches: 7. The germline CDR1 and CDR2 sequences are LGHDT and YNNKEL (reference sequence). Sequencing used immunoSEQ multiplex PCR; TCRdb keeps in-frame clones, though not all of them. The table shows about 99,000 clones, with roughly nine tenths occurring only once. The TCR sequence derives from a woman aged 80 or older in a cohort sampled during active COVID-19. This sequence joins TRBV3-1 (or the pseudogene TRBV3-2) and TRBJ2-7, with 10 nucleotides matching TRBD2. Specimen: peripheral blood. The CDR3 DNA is TGTGCCAGCTCTGGGACTAGCGAGGGCTACGAGCAGTACTTC. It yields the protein CASSGTSEGYEQYF.